Listed here are 24 T cell receptor beta chains from one sample, sequenced in a study of blood T cells in healthy people across ages. Primers used in a second PCR of roughly 6 to 11 cycles were a sample-barcoded 5' primer and a J-beta primer mix. One entry per CDR3 protein results from TCRdb running MiXCR on the 5' RACE reads. The sample lists 1.4 million or so distinct CDR3 sequences, approximately 43% occurring once. Material: blood. Receptors were obtained from a young woman in good health.

V and J are TRBV7-9 and TRBJ2-1; 7 bases fit TRBD2. CDR3 length equals 14 residues. V gave up 1 base and J gave up 7 bases; unmatched junction bases: 4. The germline gives CDR1 SEHNR, CDR2 FQNEAQ (reference sequence). In DNA form, the CDR3 reads TGTGCCAGCAGCTTAGTGGGGGGGAAGAATGAGCAGTTCTTC. It yields the protein CASSLVGGKNEQFF.

V and J are TRBV2 and TRBJ2-1; TRBD1 is a possible D gene (5 bases). The CDR3 runs 15 residues. V was cut by 6 bases and J by 7 bases, with 19 bases left in between. The germline gives CDR1 SNHLY, CDR2 FYNNEI. Here the CDR3 DNA reads TGTGCCAGCAGGGCCGACAAATGGGGCAGGAATGAGCAGTTCTTC. Protein: CASRADKWGRNEQFF.

The V gene is TRBV7-3, the J gene TRBJ1-2; D is uncertain. V was shortened by 0 bases and J by 8 bases, with 13 bases between the two germline ends. Germline CDR1 reads SGHTA; CDR2 reads FQGTGA. This CDR3 region has 14 residues. In nucleotides, the CDR3 is TGTGCCAGCAGCTTAACTGGAGAGAGTGAAGGCTACACCTTC. Protein sequence: CASSLTGESEGYTF.

The chain carries TRBV12-3 or TRBV12-4 and TRBJ1-5, with D possibly matching TRBD1 (5 bases). Trimming left V 3 bases short and J 7 bases short, with 13 bases between. The CDR3 runs 14 residues. CDR3 bases: TGTGCCAGCAGTTTCTCGGGGCAAGGGCAGCCCCAGCATTTT. Translating gives CASSFSGQGQPQHF.

This chain uses TRBV20-1 with TRBJ2-1; TRBD2 agrees at 10 bases. CDR3 length: 16 residues. Germline V CDR1 and CDR2: DFQATT, SNEGSKA (reference sequence). J lost 4 bases, V lost 5 bases, and 11 bases had no gene match. The CDR3 is CSARQWTSGSYNEQFF. DNA of the CDR3: TGCAGTGCTCGCCAATGGACTAGCGGATCATACAATGAGCAGTTCTTC.

This clonotype showed up just a few times. This CDR3 is CASSFGTAVTRLGYTF. Written as DNA, the CDR3 is TGTGCCAGCAGTTTTGGTACCGCGGTAACTCGGTTGGGCTACACCTTC. This rearrangement joins TRBV28 to TRBJ1-2; no firm D call. This CDR3 is 16 amino acids long. Per the germline V gene, CDR1 is MDHEN and CDR2 is SYDVKM. V was clipped by 3 bases and J by 8 bases, with 22 bases between them.

The J gene is TRBJ2-1, the V gene TRBV9, with D perhaps TRBD1 (5 bases). Germline-derived CDR1 and CDR2 are SGDLS and YYNGEE. The CDR3 sequence is 16 residues long. V was cut by 4 bases and J by 3 bases, with 17 bases left in between. Written as DNA, the CDR3 is TGTGCCAGCAGCCCACCCTCAGGGCCCGGCTACAATGAGCAGTTCTTC. This translates into CASSPPSGPGYNEQFF.

V usage is TRBV4-1 and J usage is TRBJ1-6; the D is unclear. Looked up from germline, CDR1 is MGHRA and CDR2 is YSYEKL. The CDR3 totals 19 residues. V was cut by 5 bases and J by 0 bases, with 20 bases left in between. CDR3: CASSSSKVRVSSYNSPLHF. The CDR3 DNA is TGCGCCAGCAGCTCCAGTAAGGTGAGGGTGAGCTCCTATAATTCACCCCTCCACTTT.

This clonotype appeared a few times. The V call is TRBV9, the J call TRBJ2-3, with TRBD1 matching 7 bases. V lost 9 bases to trimming and J lost 5 bases; unmatched junction nucleotides: 15. This CDR3 is 15 amino acids long. In germline, CDR1 is SGDLS, CDR2 YYNGEE. The chain's CDR3 is CAIGNGQVGGDTQYF. For the CDR3, the DNA is TGTGCCATCGGCAACGGACAGGTTGGGGGAGATACGCAGTATTTT.

The CDR3 region has the DNA TGTGCCAGCAGCACCCCGGACAGGGCGGAGCAGTTCTTC. Amino acids: CASSTPDRAEQFF. The chain links TRBV13 to TRBJ2-1, with 8 bases identical to TRBD1. J lost 10 bases, V lost 5 bases, and 7 bases had no gene match. The germline V gene has CDR1 PRHDT and CDR2 FYEKMQ (reference sequence). The CDR3 contains 13 residues.

As DNA, the CDR3 is TGCAGTGCTAGAGGACCTATCCGGGGGGGCCTTGTGGATGAGCAGTTCTTC. Its translation is CSARGPIRGGLVDEQFF. The chain recombines TRBV20-1 with TRBJ2-1; 8 bases fit TRBD2. This CDR3 has 17 residues. Germline values: CDR1 DFQATT, CDR2 SNEGSKA (reference sequence). With 1 base clipped from V and 8 bases from J, the junction kept 16 bases outside the gene matches.

This clonotype turned up a few times. The chain joins TRBV29-1 to TRBJ2-4; D is uncertain. Per germline, CDR1 SQVTM and CDR2 ANQGSEA. V gave up 6 bases and J gave up 0 bases, with 9 bases separating them. The CDR3 loop spans 13 amino acids. The CDR3 sequence: CSVPSVAKNIQYF. DNA of the CDR3: TGCAGCGTCCCGTCAGTAGCCAAAAACATTCAGTACTTC. Combining the CDR3 with reference TRBV29-1 and TRBJ2-4 gives the whole variable domain SAVISQKPSRDICQRGTSLTIQCQVDSQVTMMFWYRQQPGQSLTLIATANQGSEATYESGFVIDKFPISRPNLTFSTLTVSNMSPEDSSIYLCSVPSVAKNIQYFGAGTRLSVL.

This clonotype was counted only a few times. This chain connects TRBV9 to TRBJ2-3, with 9 nucleotides matching TRBD2. The trim removed 3 bases at V and 0 bases at J, leaving 5 bases unmatched. Germline CDR1 SGDLS, CDR2 YYNGEE. The CDR3 loop spans 16 amino acids. Here the CDR3 DNA reads TGTGCCAGCAGCGAGACTAGCGGAATTAGCACAGATACGCAGTATTTT. Amino acids: CASSETSGISTDTQYF.

This chain joins TRBV6-5 and TRBJ2-7, with D perhaps matching TRBD1 (7 bases). Germline V gives CDR1 MNHEY, CDR2 SVGAGI. This CDR3 contains 14 residues. Trimming stripped 2 bases from V and 5 bases from J, with 13 bases between. This CDR3 is CASSYQGGPHEQYF. The CDR3 DNA is TGTGCCAGCAGTTACCAGGGGGGACCCCACGAGCAGTACTTC.

This clonotype was seen ten or more times. The rearrangement links TRBV12-3 or TRBV12-4 to TRBJ1-1, with D tentatively TRBD1 (5 bases). The CDR3 loop spans 13 amino acids. The V end lost 2 bases, the J end lost 4 bases, and 8 bases lay between the germline ends. The CDR3 sequence is CASSLSGSTEAFF. CDR3 coding DNA: TGTGCCAGCAGTTTATCAGGGAGCACTGAAGCTTTCTTT.

This clonotype has only a few counts. J is TRBJ2-1 and V is TRBV12-3 or TRBV12-4; a possible D gene is TRBD1 (6 bases). The CDR3 consists of 13 residues. The V gene lost 10 bases and the J gene lost 7 bases, with 17 bases spanning the gap. As DNA, the CDR3 is TGTGCCACCCATCAGGGGCCAGGGAATGAGCAGTTCTTC. Protein sequence: CATHQGPGNEQFF.

In this sample, this clonotype turned up a few times. The chain has TRBV12-3 or TRBV12-4 and TRBJ1-5, with D unresolved. Trimming pared 4 bases from V and 5 bases from J, leaving 6 bases between. The CDR3 is 12 amino acids. As DNA, the CDR3 is TGTGCCAGCAGTTCCCCTTATCAGCCCCAGCATTTT. Amino acid sequence: CASSSPYQPQHF.

In this sample, this clonotype turned up a few times. The chain combines TRBV18 with TRBJ2-7; D possibly corresponds to TRBD2 (6 bases). The CDR3 has 11 amino acids. Germline CDR1 and CDR2: KGHSH and LQKENI. The ends were cut back, 8 bases at V and 4 bases at J, with 9 bases in the middle. CDR3 sequence (DNA): TGTGCCAGCGGGGAGGAGTACGAGCAGTACTTC. Translated, it gives CASGEEYEQYF.

The chain links TRBV3-1 to TRBJ1-3; perhaps TRBD1 as D (5 bases). With 2 bases removed from V and 11 bases from J, the gap between germline ends came to 25 bases. Per germline, CDR1 LGHDT and CDR2 YNNKEL (reference sequence). This CDR3 has 17 residues. The CDR3 protein is CASSQPISRAAGDAIYF. The DNA of the CDR3 is TGTGCCAGCAGCCAACCCATTTCCAGGGCGGCTGGAGACGCCATATATTTT.

The chain combines TRBV29-1 with TRBJ2-2, with unresolved D. The CDR3 is 15 residues long. Germline lookup yields CDR1 SQVTM and CDR2 ANQGSEA. Between the trimmed V and J ends, which lost 3 bases and 6 bases, there was a span of 17 bases. The CDR3 DNA is TGCAGCGTTGAGTCGGCCCACTCAGGACCCGGGGAGCTGTTTTTT. Translating it yields CSVESAHSGPGELFF.

This rearrangement joins TRBV24-1 to TRBJ2-3; D remains ambiguous. V lost 1 base and J lost 2, with 3 bases in between. CDR1 KGHDR and CDR2 SFDVKD come from the germline V gene. The CDR3 has 13 amino acids. The CDR3 spells CATSDFLTDTQYF. The CDR3 region has the DNA TGTGCCACCAGTGATTTCCTCACAGATACGCAGTATTTT.

This clonotype came up a few times. This sequence joins TRBV3-1 and TRBJ2-1, with 7 bases aligning to TRBD2. The CDR3 runs 18 residues. V lost 4 bases to trimming and J lost 7 bases; unmatched junction nucleotides: 19. CDR1 is LGHDT, CDR2 YNNKEL, per germline (reference sequence). Here the CDR3 DNA reads TGTGCCAGCAGCCCTAACGGAGTTCTGGCGGGAGTAAGTAATGAGCAGTTCTTC. It codes for CASSPNGVLAGVSNEQFF.

V usage is TRBV6-2 or TRBV6-3 and J usage is TRBJ1-5; possible D gene TRBD1, 5 bases. This CDR3 has 13 amino acids. The germline V gene has CDR1 MNHEY and CDR2 SVGEGT. V dropped 6 bases and J dropped 6 bases, with 12 bases sitting between them. The CDR3 sequence is CASRRDSPQPQHF. The CDR3 DNA reads as TGTGCCAGCAGGAGGGACTCTCCTCAGCCCCAGCATTTT.

This clonotype was observed a single time. The CDR3 sequence: CATSRELAVTDTQYF. The CDR3 DNA sequence: TGTGCCACCAGCAGAGAACTAGCGGTCACAGATACGCAGTATTTT. The chain has TRBV15 and TRBJ2-3; 8 bases align to TRBD2. Germline values: CDR1 LNHNV, CDR2 YYDKDF (reference sequence). There are 15 residues in the CDR3. After removal of 0 bases from V and 2 bases from J, the junction contained 1 base not matched to a gene.